The 26 T cell receptor beta chains listed next were all sequenced from one sample in a study of memory CD4+ T cells and cytomegalovirus serostatus. Single viable CD3+CD4+CD8-CD45RO+ cells were sorted as the memory CD4+ T cells. Profiled with immunoSEQ multiplex PCR; TCRdb holds only in-frame clones, not every one. Of under 75,000 clones listed, roughly 80% were seen once; the top ten hold 0.53%. Material for sequencing was memory CD4+ T cells from blood. The origin of the receptors is an adult in good health and CMV-seronegative. Some clones in this sample may be carry-over from other donors' samples.

The rearrangement links TRBV5-1 to TRBJ2-7, with 9 bases matching TRBD2. Germline CDR1 SGHRS, CDR2 YFSETQ. The CDR3 loop spans 14 amino acids. V shed 5 bases and J 5 bases; nucleotides not matched to a gene: 8. The CDR3 reads CASSFSRTSDEQYF. CDR3 DNA sequence: TGCGCCAGCAGTTTTTCGAGGACTAGCGACGAGCAGTACTTC.

The gene calls are TRBV6-5 and TRBJ1-1; no clear D. Deletions cut 2 bases from V and 4 bases from J, with 17 bases between. Germline values: CDR1 MNHEY, CDR2 SVGAGI. This CDR3 has 16 amino acids. The CDR3 spells CASSYGSGTAGTEAFF. The CDR3 nucleotides are TGTGCCAGCAGTTACGGCAGCGGCACCGCGGGCACTGAAGCTTTCTTT.

The CDR3 DNA is TGTGCCAGCAAGGGGGCCCGGGCGAGGAACACTGAAGCTTTCTTT. The encoded protein is CASKGARARNTEAFF. The genes are TRBV2 and TRBJ1-1, with TRBD1 matching over 7 bases. Looked up from germline, CDR1 is SNHLY and CDR2 is FYNNEI. The ends lost 7 bases at V and 1 base at J; junction bases unmatched: 9. The CDR3 spans 15 residues.

The gene calls are TRBV28 and TRBJ1-2; D is possibly TRBD1 (5 bases). This CDR3 comprises 14 residues. Germline values: CDR1 MDHEN, CDR2 SYDVKM. The V end was cut by 8 bases, the J end by 3 bases, with 16 bases between. CDR3 residues: CASSYGGGHYGYTF. In DNA, the CDR3 is TGTGCCAGCTCTTATGGGGGAGGCCACTATGGCTACACCTTC.

V is TRBV28 and J is TRBJ1-2, with D maybe TRBD1 (6 bases). The CDR3 sequence is 14 residues long. V lost 5 bases, J lost 7 bases, and 17 bases lay in between. CDR1 MDHEN and CDR2 SYDVKM come from the germline V gene. In DNA form, the CDR3 reads TGTGCCAGCAGTGTCCTACAGGGAGAGGGTGGCTACACCTTC. Translating gives CASSVLQGEGGYTF.

J is TRBJ1-2 and V is TRBV5-6; D is ambiguous. The CDR3 has 13 amino acids. With 0 bases removed from V and 2 bases from J, the gap between germline ends came to 5 bases. Germline assignment: CDR1 SGHDT and CDR2 YYEEEE. CDR3 in amino acids: CASSLDRNYGYTF. CDR3 coding DNA: TGTGCCAGCAGCTTGGATAGGAACTATGGCTACACCTTC.

The chain is built from TRBV5-1 and TRBJ1-2, with D tentatively TRBD1 (5 bases). In germline, CDR1 is SGHRS, CDR2 YFSETQ. This CDR3 has 16 residues. V was cut by 3 bases and J by 8 bases, with 23 bases left in between. As DNA, the CDR3 is TGCGCCAGCAGCTCTACTGACAGTCCCCGCCGTGGGGGCTACACCTTC. This codes for CASSSTDSPRRGGYTF. Looking up the rest from reference TRBV5-1 and TRBJ1-2 gives the full variable domain: KAGVTQTPRYLIKTRGQQVTLSCSPISGHRSVSWYQQTPGQGLQFLFEYFSETQRNKGNFPGRFSGRQFSNSRSEMNVSTLELGDSALYLCASSSTDSPRRGGYTFGSGTRLTVV.

The V gene is TRBV4-3, the J gene TRBJ1-1; D uncertain. Germline V gene sequence: CDR1 LGHNA, CDR2 YSLEER. Trimming stripped 0 bases from V and 1 base from J, with 3 bases between. The CDR3 has 13 amino acids. The CDR3 reads CASSQDRNTEAFF. In nucleotides, the CDR3 is TGCGCCAGCAGCCAAGACAGGAACACTGAAGCTTTCTTT.

V gene TRBV30 combines with J gene TRBJ1-5; TRBD1 matches 8 bases. In germline, CDR1 is GTSNPN, CDR2 SVGIG (reference sequence). The ends lost 5 bases at V and 5 bases at J; junction bases unmatched: 5. CDR3 length: 13 residues. The CDR3 region is CAWAQGGHQPQHF. CDR3 bases: TGTGCCTGGGCACAGGGGGGGCATCAGCCCCAGCATTTT.

This clone was observed once. The chain combines TRBV5-1 with TRBJ2-3, with D perhaps TRBD2 (5 bases). V was pared by 0 bases and J by 0 bases, with 11 bases between. The CDR3 spans 16 residues. Germline CDR1 and CDR2: SGHRS and YFSETQ. The CDR3 DNA reads as TGCGCCAGCAGCTTGGGGGCCGGGGTCAGCACAGATACGCAGTATTTT. Translation gives CASSLGAGVSTDTQYF.

The V and J genes are TRBV27 and TRBJ2-7; 8 positions agree with TRBD2. Germline CDR1 reads MNHEY; CDR2 reads SMNVEV (reference sequence). The CDR3 consists of 14 residues. The trim removed 10 bases at V and 1 base at J, leaving 9 bases unmatched. In DNA form, the CDR3 reads TGTGCCACCAGGGGACTAGGCAGTTCCTACGAGCAGTACTTC. Translated: CATRGLGSSYEQYF.

The CDR3 loop reads CASRRTSGSIGTDTQYF. The CDR3 DNA sequence: TGTGCCAGCAGGCGGACTAGCGGGAGTATCGGCACAGATACGCAGTATTTT. The chain recombines TRBV27 with TRBJ2-3; TRBD2 agrees at 13 bases. V shed 6 bases and J 1 base; nucleotides not matched to a gene: 7. This CDR3 comprises 17 residues. The germline V gene has CDR1 MNHEY and CDR2 SMNVEV (reference sequence).

This chain connects TRBV10-3 to TRBJ2-5, with unresolved D. Germline V gives CDR1 ENHRY, CDR2 SYGVKD. This CDR3 spans 11 amino acids. The V and J ends lost 2 bases and 5 bases respectively, with 3 bases between them. The CDR3 nucleotides are TGTGCCATCAGTGAGAAGGAGACCCAGTACTTC. The encoded protein is CAISEKETQYF.

This chain connects TRBV2 to TRBJ2-4; maybe TRBD1 (5 bases). The CDR3 length is 14 residues. Germline CDR1 is SNHLY and CDR2 is FYNNEI. With 0 bases removed from V and 6 bases from J, the gap between germline ends came to 9 bases. CDR3 in amino acids: CASSEASGINIQYF. The CDR3 nucleotides are TGTGCCAGCAGTGAAGCTTCAGGGATAAACATTCAGTACTTC.

This rearrangement joins TRBV18 to TRBJ1-2, with D perhaps TRBD1 (5 bases). Trimming removed 3 bases at V and 0 bases at J, with 8 bases between. Germline V gene sequence: CDR1 KGHSH, CDR2 LQKENI. This CDR3 contains 14 residues. The CDR3 spells CASSPGGTNYGYTF. The CDR3 coding sequence is TGTGCCAGCTCACCCGGGGGTACTAACTATGGCTACACCTTC.

The chain joins TRBV7-3 to TRBJ2-1; maybe TRBD2 (5 bases). The ends were cut back, 2 bases at V and 6 bases at J, with 8 bases in the middle. CDR1 is SGHTA, CDR2 FQGTGA, per germline. This CDR3 comprises 13 residues. CDR3 in amino acids: CASSLSGSNEQFF. Written as DNA, the CDR3 is TGTGCCAGCAGCTTATCGGGGAGCAATGAGCAGTTCTTC.

This CDR3 reads CASSVTSGRSTDTQYF. The CDR3 DNA follows: TGTGCCAGCTCAGTGACTAGCGGGAGAAGCACAGATACGCAGTATTTT. The chain is built from TRBV18 and TRBJ2-3, with 12 bases identical to TRBD2. Germline assignment: CDR1 KGHSH and CDR2 LQKENI. This CDR3 is built from 16 residues. V lost 5 bases and J lost 0; bases outside the gene matches: 3.

In its sample, this clone was seen once. This chain connects TRBV5-1 to TRBJ1-5; D is uncertain. Germline CDR1 reads SGHRS; CDR2 reads YFSETQ. Trimming shortened V by 0 bases and J by 7 bases, and 11 bases separated the two germline ends. The CDR3 runs to 14 residues. The CDR3 coding sequence is TGCGCCAGCAGCTTGGGAGCGGAGGGCCAGCCCCAGCATTTT. It encodes CASSLGAEGQPQHF.

This chain links TRBV19 with TRBJ2-7; 7 nucleotides agree with TRBD1. After removal of 4 bases from V and 4 bases from J, the junction contained 7 bases not matched to a gene. Germline lookup yields CDR1 LNHDA and CDR2 SQIVND (reference sequence). The CDR3 has 14 residues. Here the CDR3 reads CASSTPETGYEQYF. CDR3 nucleotide sequence: TGTGCCAGTAGTACACCGGAGACAGGGTACGAGCAGTACTTC.

This clone is deemed medium-sized (0.01 to 0.1%). The V and J genes are TRBV4-3 and TRBJ2-1; 10 nucleotides match TRBD2. Germline assignment: CDR1 LGHNA and CDR2 YSLEER. The CDR3 spans 18 residues. The V gene end was trimmed by 1 base and the J gene end by 8 bases; junction bases not matched to a gene: 14. The CDR3 region is CASSQGPPAGGPAYEQFF. The CDR3 DNA reads as TGCGCCAGCAGCCAAGGACCCCCAGCGGGAGGGCCTGCGTATGAGCAGTTCTTC.

This sequence joins TRBV9 and TRBJ2-2; 7 bases align to TRBD1. CDR1 SGDLS and CDR2 YYNGEE come from the germline V gene. This CDR3 has 15 residues. The ends lost 3 bases at V and 3 bases at J; junction bases unmatched: 5. The CDR3 sequence is CASSGRDSYTGELFF. CDR3 sequence (DNA): TGTGCCAGCAGCGGACGGGACAGCTACACCGGGGAGCTGTTTTTT.

The rearrangement joins TRBV5-1 to TRBJ2-2; no clear D gene. V lost 0 bases to trimming and J lost 0 bases, with 6 bases between them. The CDR3 has 15 residues. Germline V CDR1 and CDR2: SGHRS, YFSETQ. The CDR3 DNA reads TGCGCCAGCAGCTTGGCCCTGGCGAACACCGGGGAGCTGTTTTTT. Translating it yields CASSLALANTGELFF.

J is TRBJ1-4 and V is TRBV7-2; no reliable D call. The CDR3 runs 13 residues. The germline CDR1 and CDR2 sequences are SGHTA and FQGNSA. V lost 3 bases, J lost 8 bases, and 10 bases lay in between. CDR3 sequence: CASSFGREEKLFF. The CDR3 nucleotides read TGTGCCAGCAGCTTTGGTAGAGAGGAAAAACTGTTTTTT.

This chain joins TRBV10-3 and TRBJ2-1; 7 bases line up with TRBD2. V trimming: 2 bases; J trimming: 9 bases; junction bases outside the gene matches: 4. CDR1 and CDR2 (germline): ENHRY, SYGVKD. This CDR3 has 13 amino acids. CDR3 loop: CAISEGLVREQFF. CDR3 coding DNA: TGTGCCATCAGTGAGGGACTAGTTCGTGAGCAGTTCTTC.

This chain uses TRBV7-2 with TRBJ2-5, with D uncertain. Germline V gene sequence: CDR1 SGHTA, CDR2 FQGNSA. This CDR3 has 13 residues. V dropped 0 bases and J dropped 2 bases, with 4 bases sitting between them. The CDR3: CASSLAEQETQYF. The CDR3 nucleotides are TGTGCCAGCAGCTTAGCGGAACAAGAGACCCAGTACTTC.

The J gene is TRBJ1-1, the V gene TRBV5-4; the D gene is possibly TRBD1 (5 bases). Germline assignment: CDR1 SGHNT and CDR2 YYREEE (reference sequence). Trimming removed 4 bases at V and 4 bases at J, with 11 bases between. The CDR3 extends over 13 amino acids. The CDR3 is CASSASGGTEAFF. The CDR3 DNA follows: TGTGCCAGCAGCGCCTCCGGGGGCACTGAAGCTTTCTTT. The full variable domain, completed using reference TRBV5-4 and TRBJ1-1, is ETGVTQSPTHLIKTRGQQVTLRCSSQSGHNTVSWYQQALGQGPQFIFQYYREEENGRGNFPPRFSGLQFPNYSSELNVNALELDDSALYLCASSASGGTEAFFGQGTRLTVV.